This T cell receptor beta chain was sequenced in a study of control samples from healthy donors and cancer patients. Germline CDR1 SGHNT, CDR2 YYREEE (reference sequence). The CDR3 loop spans 14 amino acids. With V trimmed by 3 bases and J by 4 bases, 6 bases remained unmatched. The repertoire was sequenced with immunoSEQ multiplex PCR; TCRdb's copy has only in-frame clones and lacks some. The sample includes hundreds of thousands of clones, roughly 87% seen only once; the top ten take about 14%. The origin of this receptor is a woman between 55 and 75 years old with lung cancer. Sequenced material: PBMCs. The rearrangement uses TRBV5-4 and TRBJ1-1, with 7 positions matching TRBD1. In nucleotides, the CDR3 is TGTGCCAGCAGCTACAGGGGCTCTGGCACTGAAGCTTTCTTT. Its protein is CASSYRGSGTEAFF.